The TCR beta chain under discussion was sequenced for a study of identical twins. TCRdb itself ran the 5' RACE reads through MiXCR, one entry per CDR3 protein. The sample yields roughly 700,000 distinct CDR3 sequences, over 8.5% seen once. A word on this clonotype: Its antigen is unidentified.

Study-level points and caveats: Cord blood beta clonotypes present at high abundance carried fewer insertions; no such pattern appeared in memory repertoires.

V lost 2 bases and J lost 1, with 15 bases in between. CDR3 length equals 15 residues. CDR1 DFQATT and CDR2 SNEGSKA come from the germline V gene (reference sequence). The same data also went into a second study, on yellow fever vaccine responses in identical twins.

The TCR comes from a woman under 30 in good health. Sequencing used PBMCs. J is TRBJ2-7 and V is TRBV20-1; perhaps TRBD2 as D (6 bases). The CDR3 sequence is CSARHSGGLSYEQYF. The CDR3, as DNA: TGCAGTGCTAGACATTCCGGGGGATTGTCCTACGAGCAGTACTTC.